These 21 T cell receptor beta chains originate from one sample sequenced in a study of cytomegalovirus exposure and HLA in healthy donors. This PCR relied on a set of 60 Vbeta primers and 13 Jbeta primers. Sequencing was performed with immunoSEQ multiplex PCR; in TCRdb, only in-frame clones are kept and a portion is missing. In the table there are 150,000 to 200,000 clones, around four fifths of which are singletons. Sequencing input: PBMCs. Receptors originate from a female donor in good health and CMV-seronegative.

In nucleotides, the CDR3 is TGTGCCAGTAGAAAGGACACTAACTCTGGAAACACCATATATTTT. Its protein is CASRKDTNSGNTIYF. The gene calls are TRBV19 and TRBJ1-3; a weak D match, TRBD1 (5 bases). CDR3 length: 15 amino acids. The V and J ends lost 6 bases and 0 bases respectively, with 12 bases between them. Germline V CDR1 and CDR2: LNHDA, SQIVND (reference sequence).

Written as DNA, the CDR3 is TGTGCCAGCAGCGGCCCCCGGGGGACCTATGGCTACACCTTC. Protein sequence: CASSGPRGTYGYTF. This sequence joins TRBV7-8 and TRBJ1-2; D possibly corresponds to TRBD1 (5 bases). The CDR3 contains 14 residues. CDR1 and CDR2 (germline): SGHVS, FQNEAQ. The germline V and J ends were trimmed by 5 bases and 4 bases, with 14 bases remaining between them. Filled out from reference TRBV7-8 and TRBJ1-2, the complete variable domain reads GAGVSQSPRYKVAKRGQDVALRCDPISGHVSLFWYQQALGQGPEFLTYFQNEAQLDKSGLPSDRFFAERPEGSVSTLKIQRTQQEDSAVYLCASSGPRGTYGYTFGSGTRLTVV.

A single count supports this clone. The genes are TRBV4-1 and TRBJ2-5, with a possible D match to TRBD1 (6 bases). This CDR3 region has 10 residues. V was cut by 11 bases and J by 4 bases, with 8 bases left in between. CDR1 is MGHRA, CDR2 YSYEKL, per germline. The DNA for the CDR3 is TGCGCCTTCAGGGGAGAGACCCAGTACTTC. Its protein product is CAFRGETQYF.

This clone has just one count. The V call is TRBV9, the J call TRBJ1-4; 9 nucleotides match TRBD1. V shed 4 bases, J shed 4 bases, and the junction held 5 bases outside the gene matches. The CDR3 runs 15 residues. Per the germline V gene, CDR1 is SGDLS and CDR2 is YYNGEE. CDR3 sequence reads: CASSPRQGGNEKLFF. CDR3 bases: TGTGCCAGCAGCCCAAGACAGGGGGGTAATGAAAAACTGTTTTTT.

The rearrangement links TRBV19 to TRBJ1-4; unclear D gene. Germline V lookup: CDR1 LNHDA, CDR2 SQIVND (reference sequence). V lost 3 bases and J 5 bases, leaving 7 bases between the germline ends. CDR3 size: 13 residues. CDR3 nucleotide sequence: TGTGCCAGTAGTATCCGCAGAAATGAAAAACTGTTTTTT. It encodes CASSIRRNEKLFF.

The V and J genes are TRBV23-1 and TRBJ1-1, with D uncertain. TRBV23-1 is reported as an ORF; its role is uncertain. The CDR3 totals 14 residues. Trimming took off 8 bases at V and 5 bases at J, with 18 bases between the two ends. CDR3 residues: CASSRGGRRTEAFF. As DNA, the CDR3 is TGCGCCAGCTCCCGGGGAGGGAGGAGGACTGAAGCTTTCTTT.

J is TRBJ2-1 and V is TRBV4-2; 7 bases agree with TRBD2. This CDR3 region has 20 residues. CDR1 is LGHNA, CDR2 YNFKEQ, per germline. V was clipped by 1 base and J by 1 base; unmatched bases: 16. The CDR3 loop reads CASSQVFEVGGSRSYNEQFF. DNA of the CDR3: TGTGCCAGCAGCCAAGTTTTCGAGGTGGGCGGGAGCAGGTCCTACAATGAGCAGTTCTTC.

This chain joins TRBV19 and TRBJ1-4; 9 nucleotides line up with TRBD1. CDR1 and CDR2 from the germline V gene are LNHDA and SQIVND (reference sequence). V dropped 10 bases and J dropped 0; count of bases not matched to a gene: 6. CDR3 length: 15 residues. CDR3 protein: CATTDRGATNEKLFF. The CDR3 nucleotides are TGTGCCACTACGGACAGGGGCGCAACTAATGAAAAACTGTTTTTT. Filled out from reference TRBV19 and TRBJ1-4, the complete variable domain reads DGGITQSPKYLFRKEGQNVTLSCEQNLNHDAMYWYRQDPGQGLRLIYYSQIVNDFQKGDIAEGYSVSREKKESFPLTVTSAQKNPTAFYLCATTDRGATNEKLFFGSGTQLSVL.

This chain joins TRBV19 and TRBJ1-2, with a tentative D call TRBD1 (6 bases). The CDR3 consists of 18 residues. The germline gives CDR1 LNHDA, CDR2 SQIVND (reference sequence). Trimming took 7 bases from V and 0 from J, leaving 24 bases between them. CDR3 coding DNA: TGTGCCAGTACTAACATCGCGGACAGCCCCCTTTCTAACTATGGCTACACCTTC. It codes for CASTNIADSPLSNYGYTF.

V usage is TRBV12-1 and J usage is TRBJ1-2. TRBV12-1 is marked as a pseudogene. The length of the CDR3 is 12 residues. In DNA form, the CDR3 reads TGTGCCAGCAGCTTTGCGAGCTATGGCTACACCTTC. Its translation: CASSFASYGYTF.

The chain couples TRBV10-1 to TRBJ2-2, with TRBD2 matching 7 bases. This CDR3 is built from 16 residues. Germline V gene lookup returns CDR1 WNHNN and CDR2 SYGVQD (reference sequence). V shed 0 bases, J shed 3 bases, and the junction held 4 bases outside the gene matches. CDR3 loop: CASSESKRGDTGELFF. CDR3 nucleotides: TGCGCCAGCAGTGAGTCGAAACGGGGGGACACCGGGGAGCTGTTTTTT.

The chain recombines TRBV5-6 with TRBJ2-7; 7 bases map to TRBD1. Germline CDR1 is SGHDT and CDR2 is YYEEEE. J lost 5 bases, V lost 5 bases, and 10 bases had no gene match. The CDR3 totals 14 residues. CDR3 amino acids: CASRNPGQYNEQYF. In DNA, the CDR3 is TGTGCCAGCAGAAATCCGGGACAGTACAACGAGCAGTACTTC. The full variable domain, rest sourced from reference TRBV5-6 and TRBJ2-7, is DAGVTQSPTHLIKTRGQQVTLRCSPKSGHDTVSWYQQALGQGPQFIFQYYEEEERQRGNFPDRFSGHQFPNYSSELNVNALLLGDSALYLCASRNPGQYNEQYFGPGTRLTVT.

This chain uses TRBV28 with TRBJ1-5, with TRBD1 matching 7 bases. CDR3 length: 13 amino acids. Germline values: CDR1 MDHEN, CDR2 SYDVKM. V lost 8 bases to trimming and J lost 6 bases; unmatched junction nucleotides: 7. The CDR3 DNA follows: TGTGCCAGCCGGACAGGCGTACGTCAGCCCCAGCATTTT. It translates to CASRTGVRQPQHF.

J is TRBJ1-5 and V is TRBV6-4, with D perhaps TRBD1 (5 bases). Germline V gene lookup returns CDR1 MRHNA and CDR2 SNTAGT. V lost 5 bases to trimming and J lost 5 bases, with 28 bases between them. CDR3 length equals 19 residues. CDR3 bases: TGTGCCAGCAGTTTTCCCCTTTCCCCGTGGCAGGGAGGAGATCAGCCCCAGCATTTT. It encodes CASSFPLSPWQGGDQPQHF.

The chain joins TRBV7-3 to TRBJ1-4; a possible D gene is TRBD1 (6 bases). CDR3 length: 15 residues. The germline V gene encodes CDR1 SGHTA and CDR2 FQGTGA. V gave up 2 bases and J gave up 1 base, with 8 bases separating them. CDR3 in amino acids: CASSLGRGTNEKLFF. DNA for the CDR3: TGTGCCAGCAGCTTAGGCAGGGGAACTAATGAAAAACTGTTTTTT.

CDR3 bases: TGTGCCAGCAGCTTAGCCGGGACTAGCGGGGGGGGTGAGACCCAGTACTTC. Translated, it gives CASSLAGTSGGGETQYF. The rearrangement uses TRBV7-2 and TRBJ2-5; 16 nucleotides line up with TRBD2. The J segment lost 5 bases and the V segment lost 0 bases, leaving 3 bases of the junction unmatched. Germline V CDR1 and CDR2: SGHTA, FQGNSA. The length of the CDR3 is 17 residues. Combining the CDR3 with reference TRBV7-2 and TRBJ2-5 gives the whole variable domain GAGVSQSPSNKVTEKGKDVELRCDPISGHTALYWYRQSLGQGLEFLIYFQGNSAPDKSGLPSDRFSAERTGGSVSTLTIQRTQQEDSAVYLCASSLAGTSGGGETQYFGPGTRLLVL.

This clone appeared a few times. V is TRBV27 and J is TRBJ1-4; 8 bases fit TRBD1. This CDR3 spans 16 amino acids. Losses at the gene ends were 5 bases for V and 4 bases for J; bases not matched to a gene: 9. The germline V gene has CDR1 MNHEY and CDR2 SMNVEV (reference sequence). CDR3 in amino acids: CASSGTGQDFNEKLFF. CDR3 nucleotides: TGTGCCAGCAGTGGCACGGGACAGGACTTTAATGAAAAACTGTTTTTT.

The rearrangement links TRBV4-1 to TRBJ2-7, with a weak D call TRBD1 (5 bases). This CDR3 has 13 residues. Between the trimmed V and J ends, which lost 5 bases and 6 bases, there was a span of 14 bases. The germline gives CDR1 MGHRA, CDR2 YSYEKL. CDR3: CASSYEQGTEQYF. CDR3 DNA: TGCGCCAGCAGCTACGAGCAGGGCACCGAGCAGTACTTC.

The chain is built from TRBV5-1 and TRBJ2-2; TRBD2 is a possible D gene (6 bases). The CDR3 contains 15 residues. CDR1 and CDR2 (germline): SGHRS, YFSETQ. V was pared by 2 bases and J by 3 bases, with 11 bases between. The CDR3 DNA is TGCGCCAGCAGCTTATCCGGGAGCCACACCGGGGAGCTGTTTTTT. The encoded protein is CASSLSGSHTGELFF.

V and J are TRBV11-2 and TRBJ2-5, with TRBD2 matching over 12 bases. The CDR3 consists of 15 residues. The J segment lost 2 bases and the V segment lost 4 bases, leaving 2 bases of the junction unmatched. From germline, CDR1 is SGHAT and CDR2 FQNNGV. The CDR3 loop is CASSSTSGGQETQYF. The DNA for the CDR3 is TGTGCCAGCAGCTCGACTAGCGGGGGTCAAGAGACCCAGTACTTC.

This chain uses TRBV7-7 with TRBJ2-1; D call uncertain. The V gene's germline CDR1 is SSHAT and CDR2 FNYEAQ (reference sequence). The CDR3 contains 15 residues. Trimming pared 1 base from V and 2 bases from J, leaving 9 bases between. In nucleotides, the CDR3 is TGTGCCAGCAGCTTAGAGAGAGATGCCTACAATGAGCAGTTCTTC. Translating gives CASSLERDAYNEQFF. Combining the CDR3 with reference TRBV7-7 and TRBJ2-1 gives the whole variable domain GAGVSQSPRYKVTKRGQDVTLRCDPISSHATLYWYQQALGQGPEFLTYFNYEAQPDKSGLPSDRFSAERPEGSISTLTIQRTEQRDSAMYRCASSLERDAYNEQFFGPGTRLTVL.